This T cell receptor beta chain was recorded in a study of T cells in Graves' hyperthyroidism and ophthalmopathy. General study points: Model-based prediction identified ophthalmopathy a median roughly six months prior to its onset.

A note on this clonotype: The antigen remains undetermined.

RNA transcripts gave rise to amplified TCR beta CDR3 regions. The study used the HTBI primer set for a first-round RT-PCR of the TCR CDR3. TCRdb reanalysed the multiplex PCR reads using MiXCR and keeps one entry per CDR3 protein. The sample lists about 600,000 distinct CDR3 sequences, about a sixth seen once, with about 3.5% in the top ten. V was trimmed by 0 bases and J by 3 bases, leaving 9 bases between them. This CDR3 comprises 15 residues. Germline-derived CDR1 and CDR2 are MNHNY and SVGAGI (reference sequence). V gene TRBV6-6 combines with J gene TRBJ1-5; possibly TRBD1 for D (5 bases). The clonotype originates from a woman aged 40 to 49 with Graves' ophthalmopathy. Material: blood. In nucleotides, the CDR3 is TGTGCCAGCAGTTACTCACGGGGGGACAATCAGCCCCAGCATTTT. As protein: CASSYSRGDNQPQHF.